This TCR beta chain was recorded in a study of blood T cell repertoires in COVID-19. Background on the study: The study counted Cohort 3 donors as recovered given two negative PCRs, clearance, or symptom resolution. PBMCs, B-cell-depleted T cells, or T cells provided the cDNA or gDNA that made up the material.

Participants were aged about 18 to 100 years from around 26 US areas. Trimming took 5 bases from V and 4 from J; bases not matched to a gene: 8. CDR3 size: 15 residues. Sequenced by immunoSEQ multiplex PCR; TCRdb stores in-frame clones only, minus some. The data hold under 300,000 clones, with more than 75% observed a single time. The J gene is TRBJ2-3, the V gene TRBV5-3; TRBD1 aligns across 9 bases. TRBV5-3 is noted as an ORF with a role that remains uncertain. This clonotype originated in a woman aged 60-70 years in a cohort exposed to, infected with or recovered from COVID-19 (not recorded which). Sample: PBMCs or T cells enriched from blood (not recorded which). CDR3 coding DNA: TGTGCCAGAAGATGGGACAGGGATCGGGCAGATACGCAGTATTTT. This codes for CARRWDRDRADTQYF.